This TCR beta chain was captured in a study of T cells in localized non-small cell lung cancer. Comments on this clone: Its antigen is still unknown.

Notes on the study in general: Appearing in adjacent lung were a median approximately 50 of the top 100 tumor clones. Peak T cell clonality was found in uninvolved adjacent lung, exceeding tumor.

This CDR3 is 14 amino acids long. Looked up from germline, CDR1 is MNHEY and CDR2 is SVGAGI. Trimming left V 2 bases short and J 11 bases short, with 13 bases between. TCRdb's table, derived via immunoSEQ multiplex PCR, lists solely in-frame clones and lacks some. This sample has roughly 70,000 clones, with about 90% found just once. The input for sequencing was peripheral blood, taken before any cancer treatment. The source is a male donor older than 55 with stage III squamous cell lung carcinoma. The chain couples TRBV6-5 to TRBJ1-6; the D gene is possibly TRBD1 (6 bases). This CDR3 is CASSYARGSTPLHF. The DNA for the CDR3 is TGTGCCAGCAGTTACGCCAGGGGCTCGACACCCCTCCACTTT.